This T cell receptor (beta chain) emerged from a study of blood T cell repertoires in COVID-19 (dated by TCRdb to 2018 to 2020). Background on the whole study: Samples from collaborators originated in the United States, Italy and Spain and spanned both the acute and convalescent phases of COVID-19. The sample metadata nearly always contained a de-identified subject ID, COVID-19 status, age in years and sex. Subjects who had been exposed to COVID-19, were actively infected with it, or had recovered from it provided the deeply sampled blood TCRbeta repertoires that made up the dataset. Where available, HLA class I and class II types were taken from metadata supplied by the sample provider and were not determined by assay-based typing. The material from the prospective study consisted of cDNA or gDNA derived from T cells, B-cell-depleted T cells, or PBMCs. A freely available public database, intended as a resource for researchers studying the immune response to SARS-CoV-2, is where the repertoires were released. The samples were drawn from two sources: the first 160 participants of the ongoing ImmuneRACE study, and some 1,300 subjects contributed by 6 global collaborators. Study-wide findings and limitations: Clinical and demographic metadata were provided uncurated, with the amount varying by source and participant.

With regard to this clone: Its antigen has not been determined. It has no much larger one-base neighbor in the sample; base qualities were not kept.

TCRbeta CDR3 regions were amplified from genomic DNA by means of the immunoSEQ Assay, a bias-controlled multiplex PCR. The original pipeline was this. Within the assay, amplification of reference gene primers was used to estimate how many nucleated cells each sample contained. Sequence reads were collapsed and filtered to measure the absolute abundance of every unique TCRbeta CDR3 rearrangement. For each sample, productive Simpson clonality was calculated as the square root of Simpson's diversity index over productive rearrangements. The source is immuneACCESS, and TCRdb retained only in-frame sequences with V and J called. Part of the clones is not carried over; for the studies checked, unresolved V genes explain less than half of this, and the remainder is unexplained. That table is the source of V, J and clone size, and D and trimming were worked out from the DNA. This sample lists 65,000 to 90,000 clones; around 69% were detected once. The ten top clones hold 15% to 20% of the sample.

Collaborating institutions collected whole blood in K2EDTA tubes following their own protocols. For TCRbeta analysis, collaborators shipped samples in one of three forms: frozen whole blood, isolated PBMCs, or DNA extracted from either of those sample types. The sequence came from a man in his 70s with active or convalescent COVID-19. The sample consisted of peripheral blood.

The sequenced DNA: TGTGCCAGCAGTGACAGGCCCCAATCACCCCTCCACTTT. Translation gives CASSDRPQSPLHF. This chain joins TRBV2 to TRBJ1-6; the D gene is unclear. The CDR3 runs 13 amino acids, cysteine and phenylalanine included. Only the CDR3 part of the read is kept: 39 bases, read in frame from the first base. V loses 3 bases, J loses 10 bases, and the germline ends lie 10 bases apart. CDR1 and CDR2 are read off the germline V gene as SNHLY and FYNNEI.